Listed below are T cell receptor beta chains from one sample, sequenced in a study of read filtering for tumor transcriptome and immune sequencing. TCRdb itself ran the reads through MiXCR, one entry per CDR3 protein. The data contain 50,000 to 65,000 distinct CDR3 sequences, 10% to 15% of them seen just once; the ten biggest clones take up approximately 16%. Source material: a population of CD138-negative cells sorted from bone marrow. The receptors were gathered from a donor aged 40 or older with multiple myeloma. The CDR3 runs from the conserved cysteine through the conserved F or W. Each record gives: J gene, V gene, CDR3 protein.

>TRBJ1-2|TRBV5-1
CASSSDGSYGYTF
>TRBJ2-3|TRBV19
CASRPSTGRGDTQYF
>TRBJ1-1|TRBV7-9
CASSLGSGTSTEAFF
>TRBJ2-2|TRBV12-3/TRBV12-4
CASSFTGTWGAGGLFF
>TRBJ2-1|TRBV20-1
CSARSGTSSVNEQFF
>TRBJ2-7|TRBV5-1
CASSLDRGFYEQYF
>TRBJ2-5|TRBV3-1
CASSPGWETQYF
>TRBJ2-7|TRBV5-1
CASSSGTYEQYF
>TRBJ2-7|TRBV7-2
CASSRTGGTSYEQYF
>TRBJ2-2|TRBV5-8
CASMGQGTGELFF
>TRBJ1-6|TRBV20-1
CSARVGKGHYNSPLHF
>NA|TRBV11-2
CASSLGVFGAFF
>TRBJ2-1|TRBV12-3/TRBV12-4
CASSRRLGWDPYNEQFF
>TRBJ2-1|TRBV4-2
CASSQDIAAGGLEQFF
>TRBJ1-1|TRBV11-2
CASSLRGTTEAFF
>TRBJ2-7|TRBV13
CASSSKTGDEQYF
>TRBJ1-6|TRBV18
CASSPSREVGNSPLHF
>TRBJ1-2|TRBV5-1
CASSPGLGDGRYGYTF
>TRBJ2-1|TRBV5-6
CASSVLNNNEQFF
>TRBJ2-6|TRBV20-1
CSAGTGANVLTF
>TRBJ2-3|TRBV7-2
CASSPPGQLGSDTQYF
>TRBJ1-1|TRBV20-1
CSARVGGGDTEAFF
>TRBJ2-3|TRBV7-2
CASSFKAGALTDTQYF
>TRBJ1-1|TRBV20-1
CSARGGTLNTEAFF
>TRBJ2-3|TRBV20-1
CSARDDRGGDTQYF
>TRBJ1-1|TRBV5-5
CASSRTDLTEAFF
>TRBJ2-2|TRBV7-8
CASSFVAGGELFF